The 3 T cell receptor beta chains below come from one sample, sequenced in a study of blood T cell repertoires in COVID-19. Profiled with immunoSEQ multiplex PCR; TCRdb holds only in-frame clones, not every one. Seen here are approximately 200,000 clones, roughly 83% observed once, and the top ten hold around 8.6%. Sequenced input: PBMCs or T cells enriched from blood (not recorded which). Receptor source: a woman aged 25 to 39 who had recovered from COVID-19.

This chain uses TRBV24-1 with TRBJ2-7, with TRBD2 identical over 13 bases. The CDR3 loop spans 13 amino acids. Germline assignment: CDR1 KGHDR and CDR2 SFDVKD. Unmatched junction bases numbered 6, after V lost 11 bases and J lost 6 bases. The CDR3 here is CAIGLAGVPEQYF. The CDR3 nucleotides are TGTGCCATCGGACTAGCGGGAGTTCCCGAGCAGTACTTC.

The chain is built from TRBV5-1 and TRBJ1-2; D is unclear. The germline V and J ends were trimmed by 5 bases and 2 bases, with 10 bases remaining between them. Per germline, CDR1 SGHRS and CDR2 YFSETQ. The CDR3 consists of 13 residues. The CDR3 region has the DNA TGCGCCAGCAGTCGAGGCGGGAACTATGGCTACACCTTC. As protein: CASSRGGNYGYTF.

The chain joins TRBV19 to TRBJ2-1; a possible D gene is TRBD2 (6 bases). CDR3 length: 15 amino acids. V lost 5 bases and J lost 0, with 11 bases in between. Germline V lookup: CDR1 LNHDA, CDR2 SQIVND (reference sequence). CDR3 region: CASSFKAGSYNEQFF. The DNA of the CDR3 is TGTGCCAGTAGTTTCAAAGCGGGCTCCTACAATGAGCAGTTCTTC.